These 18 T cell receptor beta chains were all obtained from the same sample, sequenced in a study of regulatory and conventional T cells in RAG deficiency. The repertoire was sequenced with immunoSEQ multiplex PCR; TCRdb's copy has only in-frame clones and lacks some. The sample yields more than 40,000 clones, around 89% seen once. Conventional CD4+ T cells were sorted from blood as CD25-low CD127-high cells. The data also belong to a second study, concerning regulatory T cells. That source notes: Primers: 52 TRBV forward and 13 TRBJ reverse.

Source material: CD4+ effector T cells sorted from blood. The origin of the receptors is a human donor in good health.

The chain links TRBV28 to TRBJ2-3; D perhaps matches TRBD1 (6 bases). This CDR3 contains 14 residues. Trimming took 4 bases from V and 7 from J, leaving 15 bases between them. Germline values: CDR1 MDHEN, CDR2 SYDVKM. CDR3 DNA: TGTGCCAGCAGTTCGCCTCAGGGGCTGAATACGCAGTATTTT. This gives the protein CASSSPQGLNTQYF.

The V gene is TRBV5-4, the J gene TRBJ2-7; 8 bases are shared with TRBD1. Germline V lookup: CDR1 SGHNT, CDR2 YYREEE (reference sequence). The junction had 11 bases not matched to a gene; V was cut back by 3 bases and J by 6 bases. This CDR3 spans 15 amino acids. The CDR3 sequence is CASSSPGQGAGEQYF. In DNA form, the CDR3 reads TGTGCCAGCAGCTCCCCCGGACAGGGAGCCGGCGAGCAGTACTTC.

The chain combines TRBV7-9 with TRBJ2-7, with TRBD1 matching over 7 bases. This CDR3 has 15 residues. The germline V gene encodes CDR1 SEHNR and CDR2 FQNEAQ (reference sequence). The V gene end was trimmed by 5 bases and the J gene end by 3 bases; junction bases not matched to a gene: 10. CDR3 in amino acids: CASSLSSTGFYEQYF. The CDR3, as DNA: TGTGCCAGCAGCCTCTCGTCGACAGGGTTCTACGAGCAGTACTTC.

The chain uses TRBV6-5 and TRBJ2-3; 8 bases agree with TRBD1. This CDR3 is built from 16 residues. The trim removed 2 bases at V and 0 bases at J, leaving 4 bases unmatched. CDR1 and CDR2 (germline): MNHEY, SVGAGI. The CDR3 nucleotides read TGTGCCAGCAGTTACGACAGGGGCAGGAGCACAGATACGCAGTATTTT. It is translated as CASSYDRGRSTDTQYF.

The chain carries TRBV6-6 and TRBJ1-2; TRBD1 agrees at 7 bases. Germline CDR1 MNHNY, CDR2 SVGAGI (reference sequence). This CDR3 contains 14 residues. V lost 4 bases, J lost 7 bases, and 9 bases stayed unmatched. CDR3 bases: TGTGCCAGCAGTTTCACCGGGACAGAAACTGGCTACACCTTC. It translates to CASSFTGTETGYTF.

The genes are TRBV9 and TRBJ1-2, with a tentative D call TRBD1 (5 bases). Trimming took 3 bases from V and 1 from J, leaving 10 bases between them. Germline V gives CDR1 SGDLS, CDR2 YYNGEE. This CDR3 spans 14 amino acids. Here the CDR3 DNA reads TGTGCCAGCAGCGAGGGACCCCTTAACTATGGCTACACCTTC. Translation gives CASSEGPLNYGYTF.

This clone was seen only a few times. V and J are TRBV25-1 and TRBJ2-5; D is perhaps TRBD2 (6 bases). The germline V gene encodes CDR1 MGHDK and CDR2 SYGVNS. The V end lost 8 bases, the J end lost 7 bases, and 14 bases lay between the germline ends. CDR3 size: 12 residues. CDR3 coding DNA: TGTGCCAGCCAGACGGGGGTAGGGACCCAGTACTTC. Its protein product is CASQTGVGTQYF.

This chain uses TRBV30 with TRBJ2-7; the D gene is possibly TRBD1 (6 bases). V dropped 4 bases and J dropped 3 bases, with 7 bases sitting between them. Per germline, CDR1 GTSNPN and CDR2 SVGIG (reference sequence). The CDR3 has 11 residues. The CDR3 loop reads CAWKTGYEQYF. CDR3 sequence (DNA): TGTGCCTGGAAGACAGGCTACGAGCAGTACTTC. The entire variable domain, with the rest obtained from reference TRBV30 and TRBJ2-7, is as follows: SQTIHQWPATLVQPVGSPLSLECTVEGTSNPNLYWYRQAAGRGLQLLFYSVGIGQISSEVPQNLSASRPQDRQFILSSKKLLLSDSGFYLCAWKTGYEQYFGPGTRLTVT.

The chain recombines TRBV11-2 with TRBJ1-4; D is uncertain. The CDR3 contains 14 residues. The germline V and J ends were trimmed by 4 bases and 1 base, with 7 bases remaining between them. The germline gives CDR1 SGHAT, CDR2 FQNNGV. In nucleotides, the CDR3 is TGTGCCAGCAGCTCGGGAGGAACTAATGAAAAACTGTTTTTT. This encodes CASSSGGTNEKLFF.

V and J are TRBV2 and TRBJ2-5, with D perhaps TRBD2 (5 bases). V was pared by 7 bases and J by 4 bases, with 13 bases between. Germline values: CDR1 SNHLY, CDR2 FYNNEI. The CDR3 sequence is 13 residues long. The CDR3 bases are TGTGCCAGCACCGATGGACTGGGAGAGACCCAGTACTTC. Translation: CASTDGLGETQYF.

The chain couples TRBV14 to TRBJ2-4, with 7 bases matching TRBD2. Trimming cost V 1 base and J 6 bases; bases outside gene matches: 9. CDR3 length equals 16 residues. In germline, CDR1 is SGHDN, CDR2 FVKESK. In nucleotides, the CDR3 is TGTGCCAGCAGCCAAGTTGGGTGGGCTAGCGGAAACATTCAGTACTTC. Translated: CASSQVGWASGNIQYF. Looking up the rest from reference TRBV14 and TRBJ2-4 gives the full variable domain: EAGVTQFPSHSVIEKGQTVTLRCDPISGHDNLYWYRRVMGKEIKFLLHFVKESKQDESGMPNNRFLAERTGGTYSTLKVQPAELEDSGVYFCASSQVGWASGNIQYFGAGTRLSVL.

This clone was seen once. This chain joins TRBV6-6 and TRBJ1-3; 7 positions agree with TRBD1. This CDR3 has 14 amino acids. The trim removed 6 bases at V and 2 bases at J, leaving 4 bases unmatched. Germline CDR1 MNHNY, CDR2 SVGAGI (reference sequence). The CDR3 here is CASSTGEAGNTIYF. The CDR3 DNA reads TGTGCCAGCAGCACAGGGGAAGCTGGAAACACCATATATTTT.

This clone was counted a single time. CDR3 nucleotide sequence: TGCAGCGTCTCAGATGCCGGGACAGTATCGTGGGAGCAGTACTTC. Amino acids: CSVSDAGTVSWEQYF. The V gene is TRBV29-1, the J gene TRBJ2-7, with 7 bases matching TRBD1. The junction had 18 bases not matched to a gene; V was cut back by 6 bases and J by 7 bases. CDR3 length: 15 amino acids. Per germline, CDR1 SQVTM and CDR2 ANQGSEA.

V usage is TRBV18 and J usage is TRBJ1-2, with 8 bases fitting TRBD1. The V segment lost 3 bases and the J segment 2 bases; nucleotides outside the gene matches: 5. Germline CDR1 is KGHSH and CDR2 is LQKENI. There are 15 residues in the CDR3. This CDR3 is CASSPPDRANYGYTF. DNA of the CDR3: TGTGCCAGCTCACCCCCGGACAGGGCCAACTATGGCTACACCTTC. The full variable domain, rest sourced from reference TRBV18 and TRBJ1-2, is NAGVMQNPRHLVRRRGQEARLRCSPMKGHSHVYWYRQLPEEGLKFMVYLQKENIIDESGMPKERFSAEFPKEGPSILRIQQVVRGDSAAYFCASSPPDRANYGYTFGSGTRLTVV.

The CDR3 nucleotides are TGTGCCAGCCGGGACAGGGGGCAAATGGATACGCAGTATTTT. Translating it yields CASRDRGQMDTQYF. This sequence joins TRBV27 and TRBJ2-3; the match to TRBD1 covers 12 bases. Germline CDR1 reads MNHEY; CDR2 reads SMNVEV (reference sequence). The CDR3 loop spans 14 amino acids. J gave up 6 bases and V 8 bases, and 6 bases lay outside the gene matches.

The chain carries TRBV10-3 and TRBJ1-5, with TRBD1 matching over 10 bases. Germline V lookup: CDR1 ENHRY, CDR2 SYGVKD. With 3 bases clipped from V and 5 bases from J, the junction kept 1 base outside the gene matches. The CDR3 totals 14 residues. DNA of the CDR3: TGTGCCATCAGTGAAGGACAGGGGGATCAGCCCCAGCATTTT. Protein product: CAISEGQGDQPQHF.

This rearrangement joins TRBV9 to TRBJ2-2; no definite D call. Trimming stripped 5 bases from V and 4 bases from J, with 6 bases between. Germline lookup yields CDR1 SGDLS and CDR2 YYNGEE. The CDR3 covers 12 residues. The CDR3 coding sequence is TGTGCCAGCAGTCAATCCACCGGGGAGCTGTTTTTT. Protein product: CASSQSTGELFF.

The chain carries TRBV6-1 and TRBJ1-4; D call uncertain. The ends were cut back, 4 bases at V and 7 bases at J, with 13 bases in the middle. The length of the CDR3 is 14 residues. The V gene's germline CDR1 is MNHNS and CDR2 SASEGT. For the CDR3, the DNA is TGTGCCAGCAGTGCAACTAGACGTGGTGAAAAACTGTTTTTT. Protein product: CASSATRRGEKLFF.